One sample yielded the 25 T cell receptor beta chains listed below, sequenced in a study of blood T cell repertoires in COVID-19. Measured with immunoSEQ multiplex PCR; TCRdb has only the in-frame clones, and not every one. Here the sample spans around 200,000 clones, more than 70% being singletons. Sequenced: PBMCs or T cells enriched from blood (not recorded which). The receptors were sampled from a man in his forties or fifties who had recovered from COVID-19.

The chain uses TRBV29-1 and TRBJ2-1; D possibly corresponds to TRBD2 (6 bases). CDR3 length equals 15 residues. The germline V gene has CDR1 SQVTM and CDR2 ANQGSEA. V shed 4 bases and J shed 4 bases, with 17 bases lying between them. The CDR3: CSVAKITRGYNEQFF. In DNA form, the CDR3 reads TGCAGCGTTGCAAAGATAACACGGGGGTACAATGAGCAGTTCTTC.

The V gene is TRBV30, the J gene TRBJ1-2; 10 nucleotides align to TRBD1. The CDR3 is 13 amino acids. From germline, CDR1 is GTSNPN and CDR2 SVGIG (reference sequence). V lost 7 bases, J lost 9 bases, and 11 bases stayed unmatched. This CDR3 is CAYYRDRGESYTF. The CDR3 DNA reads TGTGCCTATTACCGGGACAGGGGTGAAAGCTACACCTTC.

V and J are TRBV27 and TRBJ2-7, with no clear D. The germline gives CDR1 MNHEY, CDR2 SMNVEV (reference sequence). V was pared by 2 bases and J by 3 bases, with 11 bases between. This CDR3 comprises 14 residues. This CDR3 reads CASSLGGPNYEQYF. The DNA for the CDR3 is TGTGCCAGCAGTTTAGGTGGGCCGAACTACGAGCAGTACTTC.

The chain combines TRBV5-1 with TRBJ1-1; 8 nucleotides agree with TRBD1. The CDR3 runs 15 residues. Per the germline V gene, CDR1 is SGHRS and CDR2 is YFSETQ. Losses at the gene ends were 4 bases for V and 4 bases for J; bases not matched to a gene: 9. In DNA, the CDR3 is TGCGCCAGCAGCATTACGGGACAGGTGGGCACTGAAGCTTTCTTT. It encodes CASSITGQVGTEAFF.

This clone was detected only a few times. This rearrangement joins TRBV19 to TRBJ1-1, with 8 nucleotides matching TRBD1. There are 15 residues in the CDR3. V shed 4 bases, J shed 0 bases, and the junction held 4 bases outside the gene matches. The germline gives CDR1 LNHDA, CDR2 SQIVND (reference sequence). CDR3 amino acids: CASSRRQGMNTEAFF. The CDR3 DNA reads TGTGCCAGTAGTAGAAGACAGGGGATGAACACTGAAGCTTTCTTT. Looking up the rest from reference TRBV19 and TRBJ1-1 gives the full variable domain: DGGITQSPKYLFRKEGQNVTLSCEQNLNHDAMYWYRQDPGQGLRLIYYSQIVNDFQKGDIAEGYSVSREKKESFPLTVTSAQKNPTAFYLCASSRRQGMNTEAFFGQGTRLTVV.

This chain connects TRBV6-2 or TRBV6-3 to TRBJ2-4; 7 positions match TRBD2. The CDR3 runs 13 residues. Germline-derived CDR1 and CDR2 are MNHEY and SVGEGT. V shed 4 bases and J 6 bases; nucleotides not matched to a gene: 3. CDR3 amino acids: CASSLASGNIQYF. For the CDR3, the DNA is TGTGCCAGCAGTTTGGCTAGCGGAAACATTCAGTACTTC.

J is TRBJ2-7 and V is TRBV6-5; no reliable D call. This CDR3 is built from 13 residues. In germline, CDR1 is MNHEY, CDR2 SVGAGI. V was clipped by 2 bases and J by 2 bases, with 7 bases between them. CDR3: CASSYPPAYEQYF. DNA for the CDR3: TGTGCCAGCAGTTACCCGCCGGCCTACGAGCAGTACTTC.

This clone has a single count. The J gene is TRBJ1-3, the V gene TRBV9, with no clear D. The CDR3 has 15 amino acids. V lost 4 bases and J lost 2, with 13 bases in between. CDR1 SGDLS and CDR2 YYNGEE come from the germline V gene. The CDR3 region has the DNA TGTGCCAGCAGCCCGACGGGATCCCCTGGAAACACCATATATTTT. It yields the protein CASSPTGSPGNTIYF.

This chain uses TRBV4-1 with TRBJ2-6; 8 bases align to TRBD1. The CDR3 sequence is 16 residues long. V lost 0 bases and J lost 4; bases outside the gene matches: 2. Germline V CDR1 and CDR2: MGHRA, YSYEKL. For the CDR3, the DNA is TGCGCCAGCAGCCAAGAACGACAGGGGGGGGCCAACGTCCTGACTTTC. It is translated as CASSQERQGGANVLTF.

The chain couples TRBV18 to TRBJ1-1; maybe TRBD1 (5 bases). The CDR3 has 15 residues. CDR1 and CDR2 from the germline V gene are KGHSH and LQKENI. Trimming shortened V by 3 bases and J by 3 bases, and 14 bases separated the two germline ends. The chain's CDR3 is CASSPVLGVYTEAFF. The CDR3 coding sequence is TGTGCCAGCTCACCGGTTTTAGGGGTATACACTGAAGCTTTCTTT.

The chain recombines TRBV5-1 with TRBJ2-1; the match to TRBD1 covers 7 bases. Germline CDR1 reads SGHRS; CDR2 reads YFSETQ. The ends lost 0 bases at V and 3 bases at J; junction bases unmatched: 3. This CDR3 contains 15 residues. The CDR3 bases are TGCGCCAGCAGCTTGGCGGGACAGAGCTACAATGAGCAGTTCTTC. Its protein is CASSLAGQSYNEQFF.

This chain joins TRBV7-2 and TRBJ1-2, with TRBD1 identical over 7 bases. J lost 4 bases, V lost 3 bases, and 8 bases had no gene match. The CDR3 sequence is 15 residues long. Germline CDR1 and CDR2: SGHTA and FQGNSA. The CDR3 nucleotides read TGTGCCAGCAGCTTTGGGGGACAGTTAGGCTATGGCTACACCTTC. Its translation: CASSFGGQLGYGYTF.

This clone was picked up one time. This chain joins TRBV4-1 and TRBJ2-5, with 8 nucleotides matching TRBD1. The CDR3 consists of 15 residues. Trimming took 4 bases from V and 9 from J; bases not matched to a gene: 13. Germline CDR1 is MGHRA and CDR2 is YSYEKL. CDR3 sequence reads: CASSLDRDRGRAQYF. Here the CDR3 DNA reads TGCGCCAGCAGCCTGGACAGGGACCGTGGAAGGGCCCAGTACTTC.

CDR3 loop: CSAPDGEKAFF. The CDR3 DNA reads TGCAGTGCCCCTGATGGGGAGAAAGCTTTCTTT. The V and J genes are TRBV20-1 and TRBJ1-1; D is undetermined. Trimming cost V 6 bases and J 9 bases, with 14 bases left between them. Germline values: CDR1 DFQATT, CDR2 SNEGSKA (reference sequence). The CDR3 runs 11 residues.

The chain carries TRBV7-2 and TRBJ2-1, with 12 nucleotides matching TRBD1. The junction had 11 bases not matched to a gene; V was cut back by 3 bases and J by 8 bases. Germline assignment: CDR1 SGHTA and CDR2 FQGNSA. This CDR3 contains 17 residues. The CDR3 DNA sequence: TGTGCCAGCAGCTTCCAGCCCTTCGGGACAGGGGGCGATGAGCAGTTCTTC. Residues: CASSFQPFGTGGDEQFF.

The CDR3 spells CAIKESGGKNIQYF. As DNA, the CDR3 is TGTGCCATCAAGGAGTCGGGGGGAAAAAACATTCAGTACTTC. V usage is TRBV6-5 and J usage is TRBJ2-4, with TRBD2 matching over 7 bases. The length of the CDR3 is 14 residues. CDR1 and CDR2 (germline): MNHEY, SVGAGI. V was pared by 10 bases and J by 4 bases, with 10 bases of the junction left unmatched.

In nucleotides, the CDR3 is TGTGCCAGTGAATCCTTCGAGACAGGACCCGGGGAGCTGTTTTTT. Its protein is CASESFETGPGELFF. This chain connects TRBV19 to TRBJ2-2; tentatively, D is TRBD1 (6 bases). The V gene lost 8 bases and the J gene lost 6 bases, with 19 bases spanning the gap. This CDR3 contains 15 residues. Germline CDR1 and CDR2: LNHDA and SQIVND (reference sequence).

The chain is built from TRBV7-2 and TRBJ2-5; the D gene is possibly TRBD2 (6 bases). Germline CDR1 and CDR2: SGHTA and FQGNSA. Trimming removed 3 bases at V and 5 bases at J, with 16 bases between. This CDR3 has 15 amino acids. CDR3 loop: CASSFYGGTQETQYF. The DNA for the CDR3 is TGTGCCAGCAGCTTCTACGGCGGGACCCAGGAGACCCAGTACTTC.

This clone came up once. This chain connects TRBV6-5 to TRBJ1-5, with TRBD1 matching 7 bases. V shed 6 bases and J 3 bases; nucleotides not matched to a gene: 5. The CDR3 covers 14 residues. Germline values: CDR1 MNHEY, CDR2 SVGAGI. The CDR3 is CASRDRDNNQPQHF. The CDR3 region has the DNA TGTGCCAGCAGAGACAGGGATAACAATCAGCCCCAGCATTTT.

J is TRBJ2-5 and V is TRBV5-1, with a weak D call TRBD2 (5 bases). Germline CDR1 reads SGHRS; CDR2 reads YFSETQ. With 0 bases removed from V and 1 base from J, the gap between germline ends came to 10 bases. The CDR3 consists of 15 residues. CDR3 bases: TGCGCCAGCAGCTTGGCCTGGGGAGCCCAAGAGACCCAGTACTTC. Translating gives CASSLAWGAQETQYF.

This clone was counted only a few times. CDR3 coding DNA: TGTGCCAGCAGCTTACCCACAGGGAACTTCTACGAGCAGTACTTC. It specifies CASSLPTGNFYEQYF. The rearrangement joins TRBV28 to TRBJ2-7, with D maybe TRBD1 (6 bases). V shed 6 bases and J shed 3 bases, with 18 bases lying between them. The CDR3 length is 15 residues. From germline, CDR1 is MDHEN and CDR2 SYDVKM.

The CDR3 region has the DNA TGTGCCAGCTCACCTGTTACATACGAGCAGTACTTC. Its protein product is CASSPVTYEQYF. The chain uses TRBV18 and TRBJ2-7; no clear D. Germline values: CDR1 KGHSH, CDR2 LQKENI. The germline V and J ends were trimmed by 3 bases and 4 bases, with 7 bases remaining between them. The CDR3 is 12 amino acids.

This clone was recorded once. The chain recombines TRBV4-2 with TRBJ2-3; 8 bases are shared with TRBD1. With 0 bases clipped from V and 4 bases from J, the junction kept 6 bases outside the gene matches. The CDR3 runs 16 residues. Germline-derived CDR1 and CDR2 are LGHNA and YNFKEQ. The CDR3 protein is CASSQDGQGLSDTQYF. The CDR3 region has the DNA TGTGCCAGCAGCCAAGACGGACAGGGCCTATCAGATACGCAGTATTTT.

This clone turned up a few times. DNA of the CDR3: TGTGCCAGCAGCTTAGCGACTGCTAACACCGGGGAGCTGTTTTTT. Translated: CASSLATANTGELFF. The rearrangement uses TRBV7-8 and TRBJ2-2; D gene uncertain. V lost 0 bases to trimming and J lost 2 bases, with 7 bases between them. Germline values: CDR1 SGHVS, CDR2 FQNEAQ. The CDR3 loop spans 15 amino acids. Supplemented by reference TRBV7-8 and TRBJ2-2, the full variable domain reads GAGVSQSPRYKVAKRGQDVALRCDPISGHVSLFWYQQALGQGPEFLTYFQNEAQLDKSGLPSDRFFAERPEGSVSTLKIQRTQQEDSAVYLCASSLATANTGELFFGEGSRLTVL.

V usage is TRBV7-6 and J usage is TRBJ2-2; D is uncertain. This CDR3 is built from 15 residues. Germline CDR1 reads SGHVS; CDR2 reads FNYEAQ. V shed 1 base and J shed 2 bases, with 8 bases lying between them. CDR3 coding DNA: TGTGCCAGCAGCTTAGTGGCAGTAAACACCGGGGAGCTGTTTTTT. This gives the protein CASSLVAVNTGELFF.